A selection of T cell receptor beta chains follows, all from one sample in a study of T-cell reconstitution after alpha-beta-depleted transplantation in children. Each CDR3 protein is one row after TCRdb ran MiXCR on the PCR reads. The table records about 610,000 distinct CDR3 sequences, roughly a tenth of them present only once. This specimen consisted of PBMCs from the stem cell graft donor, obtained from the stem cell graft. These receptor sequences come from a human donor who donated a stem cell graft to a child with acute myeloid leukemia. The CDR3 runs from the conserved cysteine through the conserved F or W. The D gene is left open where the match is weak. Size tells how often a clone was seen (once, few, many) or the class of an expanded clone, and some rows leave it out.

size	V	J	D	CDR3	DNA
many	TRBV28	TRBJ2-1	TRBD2	CATDSGRASYNEQFF	TGTGCCACCGATAGCGGGAGGGCCAGCTACAATGAGCAGTTCTTC
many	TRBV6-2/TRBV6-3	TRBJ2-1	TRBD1	CASSYGQGAMSEQFF	TGTGCCAGCAGTTACGGCCAGGGGGCGATGAGTGAGCAGTTCTTC
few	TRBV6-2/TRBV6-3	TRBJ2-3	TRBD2	CASASGLAGGDTQYF	TGTGCCAGCGCCTCGGGACTAGCGGGAGGAGATACGCAGTATTTT
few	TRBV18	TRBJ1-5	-	CASSPPSSSASNQPQHF	TGTGCCAGCTCACCACCGTCATCCTCAGCTAGCAATCAGCCCCAGCATTTT
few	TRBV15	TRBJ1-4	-	CATSRDAGSLEKLFF	TGTGCCACCAGCAGAGATGCGGGCTCTTTGGAAAAACTGTTTTTT
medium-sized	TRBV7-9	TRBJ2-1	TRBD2	CASKTSGIDNEQFF	TGTGCCAGCAAAACTAGCGGGATTGACAATGAGCAGTTCTTC
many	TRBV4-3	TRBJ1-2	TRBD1	CASSPNRGQWYGYTF	TGCGCCAGCAGCCCAAACAGGGGGCAATGGTATGGCTACACCTTC
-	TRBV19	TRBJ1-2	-	CASSRQLNYGYTF	TGTGCCAGTAGCCGCCAATTGAACTATGGCTACACCTTC
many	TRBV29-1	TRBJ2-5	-	CSVGGGQGRAQETQYF	TGCAGCGTTGGGGGGGGCCAGGGGAGGGCCCAAGAGACCCAGTACTTC
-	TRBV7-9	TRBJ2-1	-	CASSLGGGEQFF	TGTGCCAGCAGCTTAGGCGGCGGCGAGCAGTTCTTC
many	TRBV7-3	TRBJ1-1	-	CASSLTGGDTEAFF	TGTGCCAGCAGCTTAACGGGGGGGGACACTGAAGCTTTCTTT
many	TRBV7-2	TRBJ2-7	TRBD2	CASSLSGRWEQYF	TGTGCCAGCAGCTTAAGCGGGAGGTGGGAGCAGTACTTC
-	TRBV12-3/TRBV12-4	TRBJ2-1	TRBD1	CASSYATGVLYNEQFF	TGTGCCAGCAGTTACGCAACAGGGGTTTTATACAATGAGCAGTTCTTC
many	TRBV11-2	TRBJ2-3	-	CASSSGTLASTDTQYF	TGTGCCAGCAGCTCCGGGACGCTCGCTAGCACAGATACGCAGTATTTT
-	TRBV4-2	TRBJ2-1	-	CASSQDVSGNEQFF	TGTGCCAGCAGCCAAGATGTATCCGGCAATGAGCAGTTCTTC
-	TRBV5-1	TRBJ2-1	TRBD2	CASSLADGRVKYNEQFF	TGCGCCAGCAGCTTGGCCGATGGGAGGGTTAAGTACAATGAGCAGTTCTTC
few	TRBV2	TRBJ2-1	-	CASSDSPGGGRSYNEQFF	TGTGCCAGCAGTGATTCCCCCGGAGGAGGTAGATCCTACAATGAGCAGTTCTTC
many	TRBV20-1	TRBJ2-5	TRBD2	CSAPGLAGGPRETQYF	TGCAGTGCACCGGGACTAGCGGGAGGGCCTAGAGAGACCCAGTACTTC
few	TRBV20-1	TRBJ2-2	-	CSARAESAGELFF	TGCAGTGCTAGAGCGGAGTCGGCCGGGGAGCTGTTTTTT
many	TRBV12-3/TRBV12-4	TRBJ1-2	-	CASSLGHSFGGYTF	TGTGCCAGCAGTTTAGGCCACAGCTTCGGTGGCTACACCTTC
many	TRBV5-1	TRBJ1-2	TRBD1	CASSPTGANYGYTF	TGCGCCAGCAGCCCGACAGGGGCCAACTATGGCTACACCTTC
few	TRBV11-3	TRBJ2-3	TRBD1	CASSLSPGQGFQNTDTQYF	TGTGCCAGCAGCTTATCCCCGGGACAGGGATTCCAAAACACAGATACGCAGTATTTT